The 19 T cell receptor beta chains below come from one sample, sequenced in a study of shared clonotypes between healthy human individuals. Libraries were prepared by immunoSEQ multiplex PCR; TCRdb keeps only in-frame clonotypes and omits some of them. The sample has about 2.3 million clones; 85% to 95% are singletons. Sequencing was carried out using naive CD4+ T cells from PBMCs. The subset was: CD45RA+ positively selected. These receptors all come from a man aged 18 to 30 in good health. Some clones in this sample may be carry-over from other donors' samples.

This chain connects TRBV7-2 to TRBJ1-2, with D possibly TRBD1 on 6 matching bases. V lost 3 bases, J lost 2 bases, and 13 bases lay in between. Germline V gene sequence: CDR1 SGHTA, CDR2 FQGNSA. The CDR3 is 15 residues long. CDR3 nucleotides: TGTGCCAGCAGCTTGGGGAGGGGGACGAACTATGGCTACACCTTC. Translation: CASSLGRGTNYGYTF.

The chain has TRBV7-2 and TRBJ1-1; D might be TRBD1 (5 bases). There are 15 residues in the CDR3. Germline V lookup: CDR1 SGHTA, CDR2 FQGNSA. The V and J ends lost 2 bases and 3 bases respectively, with 13 bases between them. The CDR3 reads CASSLNSGGDTEAFF. The CDR3 nucleotides are TGTGCCAGCAGCTTAAATTCTGGGGGGGACACTGAAGCTTTCTTT.

The rearrangement joins TRBV5-1 to TRBJ2-2, with 8 bases matching TRBD1. Germline lookup yields CDR1 SGHRS and CDR2 YFSETQ. There are 14 residues in the CDR3. The junction had 3 bases not matched to a gene; V was cut back by 4 bases and J by 4 bases. The CDR3 reads CASSITGGTGELFF. The CDR3 DNA reads as TGCGCCAGCAGCATAACAGGGGGCACCGGGGAGCTGTTTTTT.

The gene calls are TRBV5-1 and TRBJ2-1; D gene uncertain. Trimming took 6 bases from V and 5 from J, leaving 15 bases between them. CDR3 length: 14 residues. The germline V gene has CDR1 SGHRS and CDR2 YFSETQ. The CDR3 DNA reads TGCGCCAGCACCGCCCTCCCCAACGACAATGAGCAGTTCTTC. It codes for CASTALPNDNEQFF. Complete variable domain (other parts from reference TRBV5-1 and TRBJ2-1): KAGVTQTPRYLIKTRGQQVTLSCSPISGHRSVSWYQQTPGQGLQFLFEYFSETQRNKGNFPGRFSGRQFSNSRSEMNVSTLELGDSALYLCASTALPNDNEQFFGPGTRLTVL.

The chain links TRBV6-5 to TRBJ1-3, with no clear D. Trimming shortened V by 2 bases and J by 0 bases, and 8 bases separated the two germline ends. CDR3 length: 15 amino acids. CDR1 MNHEY and CDR2 SVGAGI come from the germline V gene. The CDR3 nucleotides are TGTGCCAGCAGTTACGGTCCAAGCTCTGGAAACACCATATATTTT. Amino acids: CASSYGPSSGNTIYF.

This chain links TRBV5-8 with TRBJ2-1, with TRBD2 matching over 9 bases. After removal of 4 bases from V and 1 base from J, the junction contained 9 bases not matched to a gene. Germline CDR1 reads SGHTS; CDR2 reads YDEGEE. CDR3 size: 17 residues. CDR3 in amino acids: CASSPQAGGQSYNEQFF. The CDR3 coding sequence is TGTGCCAGCAGCCCACAAGCGGGAGGACAATCCTACAATGAGCAGTTCTTC. Supplemented by reference TRBV5-8 and TRBJ2-1, the full variable domain reads EAGVTQSPTHLIKTRGQQATLRCSPISGHTSVYWYQQALGLGLQFLLWYDEGEERNRGNFPPRFSGRQFPNYSSELNVNALELEDSALYLCASSPQAGGQSYNEQFFGPGTRLTVL.

The chain recombines TRBV2 with TRBJ1-2; D may be TRBD1 (6 bases). V was cut by 6 bases and J by 9 bases, with 14 bases left in between. The CDR3 runs 12 residues. CDR1 and CDR2 from the germline V gene are SNHLY and FYNNEI. CDR3 in amino acids: CASRAGAASYTF. In DNA, the CDR3 is TGTGCCAGCAGGGCAGGGGCGGCCAGCTACACCTTC. Full variable domain (remainder filled in from reference TRBV2 and TRBJ1-2): EPEVTQTPSHQVTQMGQEVILRCVPISNHLYFYWYRQILGQKVEFLVSFYNNEISEKSEIFDDQFSVERPDGSNFTLKIRSTKLEDSAMYFCASRAGAASYTFGSGTRLTVV.

V gene TRBV11-3 combines with J gene TRBJ2-7; 10 bases agree with TRBD2. Losses at the gene ends were 5 bases for V and 5 bases for J; bases not matched to a gene: 9. This CDR3 region has 15 residues. From germline, CDR1 is SGHNT and CDR2 YENEEA. DNA for the CDR3: TGTGCCAGCAGCCAAAGGACTAGCGGTTTCAACGAGCAGTACTTC. Translating gives CASSQRTSGFNEQYF.

The V call is TRBV7-3, the J call TRBJ2-3; 8 bases line up with TRBD2. This CDR3 has 17 residues. The germline CDR1 and CDR2 sequences are SGHTA and FQGTGA. Trimming cost V 5 bases and J 2 bases; bases outside gene matches: 12. The chain's CDR3 is CASSPAGREGITDTQYF. CDR3 DNA sequence: TGTGCCAGCAGCCCCGCCGGGAGGGAGGGGATCACAGATACGCAGTATTTT.

The rearrangement joins TRBV27 to TRBJ1-4, with TRBD1 matching over 9 bases. Germline V gives CDR1 MNHEY, CDR2 SMNVEV (reference sequence). CDR3 length: 14 residues. Trimming removed 4 bases from V and 7 bases from J; junction bases left unmatched: 4. CDR3 nucleotides: TGTGCCAGCAGTTACACAGGGGGCGGTGAAAAACTGTTTTTT. Translation gives CASSYTGGGEKLFF.

The chain employs TRBV7-8 and TRBJ2-1; tentatively, D is TRBD1 (5 bases). The ends were cut back, 5 bases at V and 7 bases at J, with 21 bases in the middle. The CDR3 is 16 residues long. Germline CDR1 and CDR2: SGHVS and FQNEAQ. CDR3 coding DNA: TGTGCCAGCAGCCCCACTTTGGTGCGAACAGGTAATGAGCAGTTCTTC. This sequence encodes CASSPTLVRTGNEQFF. The whole variable domain, remainder taken from reference TRBV7-8 and TRBJ2-1, is GAGVSQSPRYKVAKRGQDVALRCDPISGHVSLFWYQQALGQGPEFLTYFQNEAQLDKSGLPSDRFFAERPEGSVSTLKIQRTQQEDSAVYLCASSPTLVRTGNEQFFGPGTRLTVL.

The chain joins TRBV10-3 to TRBJ2-7, with 11 bases lining up with TRBD2. The junction had 7 bases not matched to a gene; V was cut back by 0 bases and J by 3 bases. Per germline, CDR1 ENHRY and CDR2 SYGVKD. The CDR3 has 17 residues. CDR3 sequence (DNA): TGTGCCATCAGTGAGTCAGTTGGGACTAGCGGAAACTACGAGCAGTACTTC. This codes for CAISESVGTSGNYEQYF.

The V call is TRBV20-1, the J call TRBJ2-7; D is undetermined. Germline lookup yields CDR1 DFQATT and CDR2 SNEGSKA (reference sequence). There are 11 residues in the CDR3. Between the trimmed V and J ends, which lost 6 bases and 7 bases, there was a span of 13 bases. CDR3 nucleotide sequence: TGCAGTGCCCTTTTCTCTGGGGAGCAGTACTTC. This sequence encodes CSALFSGEQYF.

In this sample, this clone turned up once. The rearrangement links TRBV5-6 to TRBJ2-3; D remains unclear. Germline CDR1 SGHDT, CDR2 YYEEEE. The CDR3 is 11 residues long. The germline V and J ends were trimmed by 4 bases and 8 bases, with 8 bases remaining between them. CDR3 DNA sequence: TGTGCCAGCAGCAGTGGATCTACGCAGTATTTT. Protein: CASSSGSTQYF.

The V gene is TRBV5-1, the J gene TRBJ2-1, with D unclear. The length of the CDR3 is 13 residues. CDR1 and CDR2 from the germline V gene are SGHRS and YFSETQ. V lost 1 base, J lost 4 bases, and 6 bases lay in between. CDR3 sequence reads: CASSLRTYNEQFF. DNA for the CDR3: TGCGCCAGCAGCTTGCGAACATACAATGAGCAGTTCTTC.

The chain carries TRBV30 and TRBJ1-5, with 8 nucleotides matching TRBD1. The V gene end was trimmed by 0 bases and the J gene end by 7 bases; junction bases not matched to a gene: 11. The length of the CDR3 is 16 residues. Germline CDR1 GTSNPN, CDR2 SVGIG (reference sequence). The chain's CDR3 is CAWSVTGRGLGQPQHF. The CDR3 coding sequence is TGTGCCTGGAGTGTAACGGGCAGGGGGCTAGGGCAGCCCCAGCATTTT.

In the case of this clone: One end of the junction fails to match germline, which may point to a read error. CDR3 in DNA: TGTGCCAGCAGCTTGTGGAAGGGGGTAACCATATATTTT. It is translated as CASSLWKGVTIYF. The rearrangement joins TRBV5-3 to TRBJ1-3; D is possibly TRBD1 (6 bases). TRBV5-3 is classed as an ORF, of uncertain function. CDR3 length equals 13 residues.

On this clone: Other nucleotide sequences from this sample produce the same CDR3. The chain couples TRBV5-1 to TRBJ1-1; a weak D match, TRBD1 (5 bases). V was clipped by 0 bases and J by 0 bases, with 9 bases between them. Germline V lookup: CDR1 SGHRS, CDR2 YFSETQ. The length of the CDR3 is 15 residues. CDR3 loop: CASSLAGTMNTEAFF. Here the CDR3 DNA reads TGCGCCAGCAGCTTGGCGGGGACGATGAACACTGAAGCTTTCTTT.

In DNA, the CDR3 is TGTGCCAGCAGTCCCGGACTGCGGGGACTCTCCTACGAGCAGTACTTC. This translates into CASSPGLRGLSYEQYF. This rearrangement joins TRBV28 to TRBJ2-7; D is perhaps TRBD2 (6 bases). CDR3 length: 16 residues. Trimming cost V 5 bases and J 0 bases, with 17 bases left between them. Germline loops: CDR1 MDHEN, CDR2 SYDVKM.